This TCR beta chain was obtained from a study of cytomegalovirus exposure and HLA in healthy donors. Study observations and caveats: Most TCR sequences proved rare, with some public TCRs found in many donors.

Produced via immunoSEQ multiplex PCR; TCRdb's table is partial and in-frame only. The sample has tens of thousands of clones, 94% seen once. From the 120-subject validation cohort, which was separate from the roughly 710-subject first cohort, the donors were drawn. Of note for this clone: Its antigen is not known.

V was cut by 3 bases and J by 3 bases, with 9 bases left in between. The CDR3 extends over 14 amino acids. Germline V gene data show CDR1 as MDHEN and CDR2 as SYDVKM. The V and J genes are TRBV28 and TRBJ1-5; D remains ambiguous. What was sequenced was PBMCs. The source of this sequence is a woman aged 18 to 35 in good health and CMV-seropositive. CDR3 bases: TGTGCCAGCAGTTTCGCGGGCCCCAATCAGCCCCAGCATTTT. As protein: CASSFAGPNQPQHF.